This T cell receptor (beta chain) was sequenced for a study of cytomegalovirus exposure and HLA in healthy donors. General observations from the study: A few CMV-associated chains were confirmed in vitro to be specific for CMV antigens. Cytomegalovirus status, reportedly, was diagnosed with high specificity and sensitivity by the classifier. A list of approximately 160 TCR beta chains associated with cytomegalovirus was given.

This CDR3 has 16 amino acids. The V and J ends lost 6 bases and 1 base respectively, with 18 bases between them. Germline CDR1 and CDR2: MDHEN and SYDVKM. As for this clone: Its matching antigen is unknown.

The donors were members of the validation cohort, which comprised more than 90 subjects and was separate from the first cohort of 670 or so subjects. Measured with immunoSEQ multiplex PCR; TCRdb has only the in-frame clones, and not every one. The data contain some 170,000 clones, more than 70% of them singletons. The chain recombines TRBV28 with TRBJ1-2; D not certain. The sequence came from a man younger than 40 in good health and CMV-seropositive. The sequencing sample was made of PBMCs. The CDR3 coding sequence is TGTGCCAGCAGGGAGGACGGCCTAAATTTTAACTATGGCTACACCTTC. Amino acid sequence: CASREDGLNFNYGYTF.